These T cell receptor beta chains were read from a single sample in a study of shared clonotypes between healthy human individuals. Using immunoSEQ multiplex PCR, the repertoire was profiled, and TCRdb retains in-frame clones only, with some absent. The sample yields about 1 million clones, around 75% seen once. Sequencing was done on a sample of memory CD4+ T cells sorted from blood. These receptors were collected from a man aged 18 to 35 in good health. Each CDR3 is given without its conserved first and last residue. D genes are given only for firm matches. Expanded clones get a size class; other rows say once, few or many, or leave the size out.

v_gene	j_gene	abundance	d_gene	CDR3aa
TRBV18	TRBJ1-3	-	-	ASSPPLGFGNTIY
TRBV27	TRBJ2-3	-	-	ASTPWGRRALADPDTQY
TRBV4-1	TRBJ2-2	-	TRBD1	ASSRRTGDANTGELF
TRBV5-1	TRBJ1-1	-	TRBD1	ASSPREGGGPEAF
TRBV28	TRBJ2-5	-	TRBD2	ASSAPGVAGGREQY
TRBV7-2	TRBJ1-1	few	-	ASSDRRGLGEAF
TRBV5-1	TRBJ1-1	-	-	ASSLRERTEAF
TRBV28	TRBJ1-4	many	-	ASSLVTSATNEKLF
TRBV2	TRBJ2-5	-	-	SSTQRETQY
TRBV4-3	TRBJ2-5	-	TRBD1	ASSQTGQETQY
TRBV2	TRBJ1-2	-	-	ASKGDTGYGYT
TRBV28	TRBJ2-7	-	-	ASSPPIVYEQY
TRBV19	TRBJ1-5	few	-	ASSIKGSGNQPQH